This entry lists 3 T cell receptor beta chains sequenced from one sample in a study of cytomegalovirus exposure and HLA in healthy donors. PCR amplification relied on 60 Vbeta primers (plus 13 Jbeta primers). Clones were read by immunoSEQ multiplex PCR, and TCRdb kept only the in-frame ones, dropping some. The profile shows 75,000 to 100,000 clones, around 75% of them singletons. The sequencing sample was made of PBMCs. Source of these receptors: a man aged 18 to 30 in good health and CMV-seropositive.

This rearrangement joins TRBV5-4 to TRBJ2-3; tentatively, D is TRBD2 (5 bases). CDR1 is SGHNT, CDR2 YYREEE, per germline (reference sequence). This CDR3 has 18 amino acids. Trimming shortened V by 0 bases and J by 0 bases, and 17 bases separated the two germline ends. CDR3 residues: CASSLAGGFGWSTDTQYF. For the CDR3, the DNA is TGTGCCAGCAGCTTGGCCGGCGGGTTTGGTTGGAGCACAGATACGCAGTATTTT.

This clone was seen more than once but under ten times. The rearrangement uses TRBV5-8 and TRBJ2-2; tentative D call: TRBD2 (5 bases). V lost 4 bases and J 0 bases, leaving 16 bases between the germline ends. The germline gives CDR1 SGHTS, CDR2 YDEGEE. This CDR3 is built from 17 residues. CDR3 residues: CASSADFTGTNTGELFF. CDR3 in DNA: TGTGCCAGCAGCGCGGACTTTACGGGCACGAACACCGGGGAGCTGTTTTTT.

The chain uses TRBV30 and TRBJ1-6; 7 nucleotides agree with TRBD1. Germline V gene lookup returns CDR1 GTSNPN and CDR2 SVGIG (reference sequence). V lost 3 bases to trimming and J lost 5 bases; unmatched junction nucleotides: 7. The CDR3 sequence is 15 residues long. The CDR3 loop is CAWRLGDRDNSPLHF. The CDR3 nucleotides read TGTGCCTGGAGACTAGGTGACAGGGATAATTCACCCCTCCACTTT. Full variable domain (missing parts from reference TRBV30 and TRBJ1-6): SQTIHQWPATLVQPVGSPLSLECTVEGTSNPNLYWYRQAAGRGLQLLFYSVGIGQISSEVPQNLSASRPQDRQFILSSKKLLLSDSGFYLCAWRLGDRDNSPLHFGNGTRLTVT.